One sample yielded the 20 T cell receptor beta chains listed below, sequenced in a study of blood T cell repertoires in COVID-19. The data were produced by immunoSEQ multiplex PCR, yet TCRdb's version contains in-frame clones alone and is incomplete. The sample carries 280,000 or so clones, about 83% recorded once. Specimen: peripheral blood. These receptors were obtained from a woman aged 45 to 65 who had recovered from COVID-19.

With regard to this clone: The same CDR3 also results from other DNA sequences found in this sample. The chain employs TRBV4-1 and TRBJ1-2, with D hard to call. The CDR3 extends over 15 amino acids. V shed 0 bases and J shed 0 bases, with 8 bases lying between them. CDR1 is MGHRA, CDR2 YSYEKL, per germline. Here the CDR3 reads CASSQDRGPNYGYTF. In nucleotides, the CDR3 is TGCGCCAGCAGCCAAGACCGGGGTCCTAACTATGGCTACACCTTC.

The DNA for the CDR3 is TGTGCCAGCAGCTTAGTCGTATCTCTAGCGGGGGGGCTTGAGTACGAGCAGTACTTC. Residues: CASSLVVSLAGGLEYEQYF. The chain links TRBV7-2 to TRBJ2-7, with TRBD2 identical over 12 bases. Per the germline V gene, CDR1 is SGHTA and CDR2 is FQGNSA. The CDR3 contains 19 residues. After removal of 1 base from V and 4 bases from J, the junction contained 14 bases not matched to a gene.

The rearrangement uses TRBV28 and TRBJ1-2, with 11 bases that match TRBD1. Germline V lookup: CDR1 MDHEN, CDR2 SYDVKM. This CDR3 comprises 15 residues. The junction had 4 bases not matched to a gene; V was cut back by 3 bases and J by 4 bases. The DNA for the CDR3 is TGTGCCAGCAGTTTCGCAGGACAGGGGGCCTATGGCTACACCTTC. This codes for CASSFAGQGAYGYTF.

This chain uses TRBV7-2 with TRBJ1-2; D possibly corresponds to TRBD1 (5 bases). CDR1 and CDR2 from the germline V gene are SGHTA and FQGNSA. Trimming stripped 1 base from V and 7 bases from J, with 16 bases between. This CDR3 comprises 15 residues. In DNA form, the CDR3 reads TGTGCCAGCAGCTTAGTGATCGGGCAGGGCGGTGGCTACACCTTC. Protein: CASSLVIGQGGGYTF.

This clone came up once. The chain joins TRBV10-3 to TRBJ1-1, with D possibly being TRBD1 (5 bases). There are 14 residues in the CDR3. With 6 bases removed from V and 2 bases from J, the gap between germline ends came to 13 bases. Germline CDR1 reads ENHRY; CDR2 reads SYGVKD. The CDR3: CAIRLGPFNTEAFF. In nucleotides, the CDR3 is TGTGCCATCAGATTGGGGCCATTCAACACTGAAGCTTTCTTT.

The J gene is TRBJ1-4, the V gene TRBV27; perhaps TRBD1 as D (5 bases). Germline CDR1 is MNHEY and CDR2 is SMNVEV (reference sequence). Trimming removed 5 bases from V and 3 bases from J, with 13 bases in between. This CDR3 spans 15 amino acids. The DNA of the CDR3 is TGTGCCAGCAGTACCAGACAGCCAGCTAATGAAAAACTGTTTTTT. Its translation is CASSTRQPANEKLFF.

This rearrangement joins TRBV7-9 to TRBJ2-1; 7 nucleotides align to TRBD2. The trim removed 5 bases at V and 4 bases at J, leaving 17 bases unmatched. The V gene's germline CDR1 is SEHNR and CDR2 FQNEAQ (reference sequence). CDR3 size: 18 residues. CDR3 sequence: CASSRFERGLVIYNEQFF. CDR3 DNA: TGTGCCAGCAGCCGATTCGAAAGAGGACTAGTAATTTACAATGAGCAGTTCTTC.

The chain joins TRBV3-1 (or the pseudogene TRBV3-2) to TRBJ2-4; D perhaps matches TRBD1 (5 bases). The V and J ends lost 5 bases and 2 bases respectively, with 10 bases between them. Germline assignment: CDR1 LGHDT and CDR2 YNNKEL (reference sequence). The CDR3 loop spans 14 amino acids. CDR3 sequence reads: CASSLTVTKNIQYF. CDR3 nucleotides: TGTGCCAGCAGCTTGACAGTAACCAAAAACATTCAGTACTTC.

The chain couples TRBV4-2 to TRBJ2-7, with 7 bases that match TRBD2. Germline lookup yields CDR1 LGHNA and CDR2 YNFKEQ. J was trimmed by 2 bases and V by 0 bases; bases with no gene match: 4. This CDR3 contains 15 residues. This chain's CDR3 is CASSQERGVTYEQYF. The DNA of the CDR3 is TGTGCCAGCAGCCAAGAACGGGGGGTTACCTACGAGCAGTACTTC.

V and J are TRBV5-1 and TRBJ1-2; 7 bases match TRBD1. The germline V gene has CDR1 SGHRS and CDR2 YFSETQ. The CDR3 totals 14 residues. Unmatched junction bases numbered 2, after V lost 2 bases and J lost 1 base. The CDR3 nucleotides are TGCGCCAGCAGCTTACAGGGGAGTAACTATGGCTACACCTTC. Its translation is CASSLQGSNYGYTF.

This chain links TRBV28 with TRBJ1-2; no clear D. Trimming removed 11 bases at V and 7 bases at J, with 8 bases between. The CDR3 sequence is 9 residues long. Germline CDR1 reads MDHEN; CDR2 reads SYDVKM. The CDR3 region has the DNA TGTGCCTCGGGGTTTGGCTACACCTTC. Its translation: CASGFGYTF.

This clone was detected once. The CDR3 bases are TGTGCCAGCAGTTTGGCGCAGGGCAATCAGCCCCAGCATTTT. Translation: CASSLAQGNQPQHF. V gene TRBV28 combines with J gene TRBJ1-5; D ambiguous. The CDR3 length is 14 residues. Trimming took off 3 bases at V and 2 bases at J, with 8 bases between the two ends. Germline values: CDR1 MDHEN, CDR2 SYDVKM.

The V call is TRBV28, the J call TRBJ1-4; D remains ambiguous. This CDR3 is 15 amino acids long. V gave up 8 bases and J gave up 0 bases, with 13 bases separating them. In germline, CDR1 is MDHEN, CDR2 SYDVKM. This CDR3 reads CASGLGWSTNEKLFF. The CDR3 bases are TGTGCCAGCGGCCTCGGGTGGTCAACTAATGAAAAACTGTTTTTT.

The sample holds a few counts of this clone. The chain has TRBV27 and TRBJ1-2, with 8 bases aligning to TRBD1. The length of the CDR3 is 16 residues. Germline CDR1 and CDR2: MNHEY and SMNVEV (reference sequence). V dropped 4 bases and J dropped 5; count of bases not matched to a gene: 12. CDR3 bases: TGTGCCAGCAGTTGGGGGACAGGAAAATCTCGATATGGCTACACCTTC. Its protein product is CASSWGTGKSRYGYTF.

The chain recombines TRBV9 with TRBJ1-1; 7 positions match TRBD1. The CDR3 has 15 residues. The V and J ends lost 0 bases and 10 bases, in that order; junction bases with no gene match: 12. Germline assignment: CDR1 SGDLS and CDR2 YYNGEE. The CDR3 region is CASSVVGTVACGAFF. The DNA for the CDR3 is TGTGCCAGCAGCGTAGTTGGGACAGTAGCGTGTGGAGCTTTCTTT.

The chain uses TRBV29-1 and TRBJ2-1, with 9 bases identical to TRBD1. V gave up 6 bases and J gave up 5 bases; unmatched junction bases: 8. The CDR3 has 14 amino acids. Germline values: CDR1 SQVTM, CDR2 ANQGSEA. CDR3 protein: CSVADRGRNNEQFF. For the CDR3, the DNA is TGCAGCGTCGCGGACAGGGGAAGGAACAATGAGCAGTTCTTC.

This clone was observed a few times. The V gene is TRBV5-4, the J gene TRBJ2-1; TRBD2 might be the D (6 bases). The length of the CDR3 is 14 residues. Germline values: CDR1 SGHNT, CDR2 YYREEE (reference sequence). Trimming took 9 bases from V and 3 from J, leaving 16 bases between them. Here the CDR3 reads CATHPASVYNEQFF. DNA for the CDR3: TGTGCCACCCATCCAGCTAGCGTCTACAATGAGCAGTTCTTC.

This rearrangement joins TRBV6-1 to TRBJ1-5; D may be TRBD1 (5 bases). The CDR3 extends over 13 amino acids. Germline V gene sequence: CDR1 MNHNS, CDR2 SASEGT. V was shortened by 1 base and J by 11 bases, with 12 bases between the two germline ends. DNA of the CDR3: TGTGCCAGCAGTGAAGGAGACAGACGGGCCCAGCATTTT. This sequence encodes CASSEGDRRAQHF.

The chain links TRBV7-9 to TRBJ2-3; TRBD2 matches 9 bases. Germline trimming cut 5 bases from V and 6 bases from J; bases unmatched to any gene: 9. This CDR3 comprises 15 residues. Per germline, CDR1 SEHNR and CDR2 FQNEAQ (reference sequence). The CDR3 protein is CASSPSSGARDTQYF. CDR3 DNA sequence: TGTGCCAGCAGCCCCTCTAGCGGGGCACGGGATACGCAGTATTTT. The whole variable domain, remainder taken from reference TRBV7-9 and TRBJ2-3, is DTGVSQNPRHKITKRGQNVTFRCDPISEHNRLYWYRQTLGQGPEFLTYFQNEAQLEKSRLLSDRFSAERPKGSFSTLEIQRTEQGDSAMYLCASSPSSGARDTQYFGPGTRLTVL.

The chain couples TRBV27 to TRBJ2-1; a weak D match, TRBD1 (6 bases). The CDR3 loop spans 13 amino acids. V lost 0 bases, J lost 6 bases, and 6 bases lay in between. Germline values: CDR1 MNHEY, CDR2 SMNVEV (reference sequence). The CDR3, as DNA: TGTGCCAGCAGTTTATCGGACAGCAATGAGCAGTTCTTC. Its protein product is CASSLSDSNEQFF.